Reported below is one TCR beta chain. This CDR3 is 15 amino acids long. From germline, CDR1 is WNHNN and CDR2 SYGVQD (reference sequence). Unmatched junction bases numbered 12, after V lost 6 bases and J lost 6 bases. These data come from a study of blood T cell repertoires in COVID-19. At the level of the study: Samples taken during acute and convalescent COVID-19 were collected in the United States, Italy and Spain. T cells, B-cell-depleted T cells, or PBMCs supplied cDNA or gDNA.

Methods used by the authors: Nucleated cell number was recorded as an estimate derived from reference gene primer amplification. Some clones are missing from TCRdb's copy, which holds only in-frame ones; the method was immunoSEQ multiplex PCR. V, J and clone size reflect that table, while D and trimming were determined from the DNA. The sample yields 180,000 or so clones, about 86% seen once. The sample comprised peripheral blood. The rearrangement joins TRBV10-1 to TRBJ2-7; 9 nucleotides line up with TRBD1. The TCR was taken from an elderly woman in a cohort sampled during active or convalescent COVID-19. DNA for the CDR3: TGCGCCAGCAGCAAAACAGGGGGCTCGAGGGGCGAGCAGTACTTC. Amino acid sequence: CASSKTGGSRGEQYF.